This TCR beta chain was captured in a study of cytomegalovirus exposure and HLA in healthy donors. It was with 60 Vbeta and 13 Jbeta primers that the PCR ran. Clones were sequenced by immunoSEQ multiplex PCR, and TCRdb holds only the in-frame ones, with some missing. The table includes about 130,000 clones, over 65% detected once. Trimming cost V 6 bases and J 7 bases, with 9 bases left between them. This CDR3 has 10 residues. Germline lookup yields CDR1 DFQATT and CDR2 SNEGSKA (reference sequence). Sequencing used PBMCs. The V call is TRBV20-1, the J call TRBJ1-2; D gene unclear. The clonotype comes from a man aged 25-45 years in good health and CMV-seropositive. The CDR3 region is CSARGGGYTF. The CDR3 coding sequence is TGCAGTGCCCGAGGAGGTGGCTACACCTTC.